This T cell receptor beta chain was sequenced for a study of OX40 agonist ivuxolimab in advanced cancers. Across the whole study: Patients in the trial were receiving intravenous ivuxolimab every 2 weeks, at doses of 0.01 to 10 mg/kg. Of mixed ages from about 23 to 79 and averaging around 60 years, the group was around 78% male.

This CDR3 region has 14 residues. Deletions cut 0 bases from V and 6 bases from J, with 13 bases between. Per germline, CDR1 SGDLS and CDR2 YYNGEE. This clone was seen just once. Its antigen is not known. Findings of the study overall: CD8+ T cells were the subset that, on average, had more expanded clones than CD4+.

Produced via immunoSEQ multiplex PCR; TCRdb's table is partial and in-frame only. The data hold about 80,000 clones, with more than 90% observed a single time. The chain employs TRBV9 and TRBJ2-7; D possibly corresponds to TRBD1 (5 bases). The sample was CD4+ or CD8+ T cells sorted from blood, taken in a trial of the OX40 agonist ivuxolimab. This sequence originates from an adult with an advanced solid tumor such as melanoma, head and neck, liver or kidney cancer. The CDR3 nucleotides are TGTGCCAGCAGCGTAGCAGACACCACAGGCGAGCAGTACTTC. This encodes CASSVADTTGEQYF.